This TCR beta chain was retrieved from a study of T cells in localized non-small cell lung cancer (dated by TCRdb to the early 2020s). For context, the study as a whole: The study analyzed T cell repertoires of a few hundred early-stage NSCLC patients, comparing tumors and uninvolved tumor-adjacent lungs. All 240 or so NSCLC patients in the cohort were treatment-naive and had localized lung tumors that were resected. The mean age of the NSCLC patients was 50 to 85 years, with 130 or so men and over 100 women.

V is trimmed back by 3 bases and J by 6 bases, and the junction contains 11 bases that no gene match accounts for. There are 17 amino acids in the CDR3, from cysteine to phenylalanine inclusive. The only DNA kept is the CDR3, 51 bases in frame from the first base. Taken from the germline V gene, the CDR1 and CDR2 loops are SGHRS and YFSETQ. TCR beta CDR3 regions were sequenced from DNA using the immunoSEQ Assay. The authors' analysis ran thus. To compute T cell density, TCR beta template counts were normalized to usable DNA, which was estimated by amplifying housekeeping genes. Richness was estimated using the preseqR package, with extrapolation to 400,000 templates for PBMC samples and to 120,000 templates for tissue samples. Clonality was defined by subtracting Pielou's evenness from one. Tissue-enriched TCRs were identified by differential abundance testing using productive amino-acid clonotypes, minimum total count 5 and alpha 0.1. The Jaccard Index and the Morisita Overlap Index were used to measure how much the repertoires overlapped between compartments. GLIPH grouped TCR beta CDR3s together with public tetramer-defined viral CDR3s, and a viral motif had to include at least three viral sequences and show V-gene enrichment. Held by TCRdb, this immuneACCESS table contains in-frame sequences only and omits some clones. Under half of the omission traces to an unresolved V gene where checked; the cause of the rest is unknown. The V and J calls and clone size come from that table; D and trimming were worked out from the DNA. This sample is represented by about 47,000 clones; 70% to 90% of them were singletons. Together, the top ten hold 2.5% of the sample.

As to this clone: Its cognate antigen has yet to be identified. No qualities accompany the bases; no much larger clone lies one base away.

Points the paper makes about the study in general: The highest T cell clonality was observed in uninvolved tumor-adjacent lung, where clonality exceeded that of tumor, suggesting that antigenic responses were more focused in uninvolved tumor-adjacent lung. Because multi-region tumor sequencing was not done, intratumor heterogeneity could not be ruled out. Since the design was exploratory, TCR variables were selected using unadjusted p-values with no false-discovery rate correction. A median of about 50 of the top 100 tumor clones turned up in the paired uninvolved adjacent lung, and 25 to 35 of those clones also ranked among the top 100 of that same adjacent lung. Longer overall survival was associated with higher blood T cell density, whereas shorter survival was associated with higher adjacent-lung clonality.

At diagnosis, peripheral blood, uninvolved tumor-adjacent lung and tumor were collected and stored as a combination of fresh-frozen and FFPE material. Blood samples were analyzed as peripheral blood mononuclear cells for TCR repertoire profiling. The chain employs TRBV5-1 and TRBJ2-1; 11 of the junction bases match TRBD2. The material was PBMCs, obtained before any cancer treatment. This clonotype was obtained from a man aged 35 to 70 with stage II lung adenocarcinoma. The DNA sequence is as follows: TGCGCCAGCAGCTCCCAACACATTAGCGGGGGGGCCAATGAGCAGTTCTTC. Translated, this is CASSSQHISGGANEQFF.